This T cell receptor (beta chain) came from a study of beta chain features in type 1 diabetes (dated by TCRdb to about 2018). Notes on the research overall: No differences in mean age, gender distribution, total cell number or subset yield were found between patients and healthy donors. A total of roughly 99,000,000 sorted cells were examined across all samples, and the number of cells per subset was strongly correlated with RNA yield. The study compared the TCRB repertoires of sorted circulating CD4+ T cell subsets in recently diagnosed type 1 diabetes patients with those in matched healthy donors. Whereas all 30 or so donors provided naive and central memory subsets, regulatory and stem cell-like memory subsets were isolated from just 8 patients and roughly eight healthy donors. Summary of the overall study and its limitations: Because the HLA sub-analyses included only small numbers of individuals, any influence of HLA type on TCRB rearrangement was left unresolved. At VDJ recombination sites, patients with type 1 diabetes made fewer insertions and deleted more nucleotides, a pattern implying thymic rearrangement abnormalities. Type 1 diabetes patients showed a moderate but significant shortening of TCRB CDR3 length in all four CD4+ subsets. Sequencing cDNA rather than genomic DNA could over-represent highly expressing activated cells, although activation and CD3 levels did not differ between groups. Shorter templates might be favored by PCR, yet because patient and control samples were amplified and corrected together, any such skew would affect both groups equally. Naive, central memory and regulatory TCRB repertoires appeared to be more alike among patients than among healthy donors.

The High Capacity cDNA Reverse Transcription Kit was used to reverse transcribe all of the isolated RNA, meaning that expressed TCRB transcripts were what got sequenced. Deep immunoSEQ sequencing was performed on naive, central memory and regulatory T cell samples, with an average of around 3.5 million total reads per sample. Sorted cells were lysed in RLT buffer, and RNA was extracted using DNase-treated RNeasy Micro or Mini kits according to cell number. To prevent cross-contamination, every cell subset was processed on its own, while patient and healthy donor samples were processed together. TCRB sequences were amplified from cDNA with the immunoSEQ multiplex PCR, producing 87-bp fragments spanning the CDR3 region. The amplicons were sequenced using the Illumina HiSeq platform. As for the original processing: Synthetic template baselines were used to correct PCR bias computationally, reads within Hamming distance 2 were collapsed together, and singletons that could not be merged were discarded. By aligning reads against IMGT, V, D and J genes, CDR3 length, and insertions or deletions at six rearrangement sites were assigned. Within each subset, clonotype counts were normalized to the number of sorted cells before true diversity and Gini coefficients were calculated with the tcR R package. The overlap coefficient, calculated on TCRB nucleotide sequences, was used to quantify repertoire sharing. Out-of-frame TCRB sequences from naive cells were analyzed to stand in for the pre-selection repertoire. TCRdb carries this immuneACCESS record with in-frame sequences only. Its versions omit some clonotypes, under half of them owing to an unresolved V gene in the studies checked, with the rest unexplained. Clone size and V and J calls were adopted from that table, with D and trimming inferred from the DNA. The sample has roughly 340,000 clones on record, 10% to 15% of them singletons. The top ten hold 0.0095% to 0.013% of the sample.

Each donor gave one peripheral blood draw, approximately 100 mL on average, collected into heparinised tubes. A BD FACSAria II and a panel including CD45RO, CCR7, CD25, CD127, CD95 and CD27 were used to sort naive, central memory, regulatory and stem cell-like memory CD4+ T cells. Purity was above 95% for every sorted population. PBMCs were separated immediately by Lymphoprep density gradient centrifugation and were stained directly, without being cultured. So that batch effects would be minimized, each experiment stained and sorted samples in pairs, pairing one healthy donor with one patient. The CDR3, from cysteine to phenylalanine, totals 16 residues. The retained sequence is limited to the CDR3, 48 bases, with the frame set at the first base. From a lookup of the germline V gene, CDR1 and CDR2 are KGHSH and LQKENI. V is clipped by 3 bases and J by 8 bases, and the sequence between their germline boundaries is 19 bases long.

This clone showed up just a few times. Which antigen it targets is not known. Per-base qualities were not stored, and no clone one base away is much larger. This chain is built from TRBV18 and TRBJ1-4; TRBD1 could be the D gene, as 6 bases match. The source is a young woman with type 1 diabetes. The sample was naive CD4+ T cells from blood. The meaning of the sample's cell subset or site label: true naive CD4+ T cells. The CDR3 region reads CASSPQDGGAGEKLFF. DNA sequence: TGTGCCAGCTCACCCCAGGATGGGGGGGCTGGGGAAAAACTGTTTTTT.